One and the same sample provided the 6 T cell receptor beta chains below, sequenced in a study of cytomegalovirus exposure and HLA in healthy donors. The PCR ran on 60 Vbeta and 13 Jbeta primers. TCRdb keeps only in-frame clones here, not all; method: immunoSEQ multiplex PCR. Among about 190,000 clones, roughly 80% were seen once, and the ten largest hold 3.8%. Sequencing was carried out using PBMCs. The receptors come from a man aged 45-60 years in good health and CMV-seronegative.

The V call is TRBV6-1, the J call TRBJ2-7; D might be TRBD2 (7 bases). Trimming shortened V by 1 base and J by 3 bases, and 16 bases separated the two germline ends. The germline gives CDR1 MNHNS, CDR2 SASEGT. This CDR3 spans 16 amino acids. DNA of the CDR3: TGTGCCAGCAGTGAAGAATGGGGGGGCCTAGACTACGAGCAGTACTTC. Its translation: CASSEEWGGLDYEQYF.

In this sample, this clone turned up a few times. This sequence joins TRBV25-1 and TRBJ2-3; maybe TRBD1 (6 bases). Trimming cost V 3 bases and J 14 bases, with 21 bases left between them. The CDR3 is 14 amino acids. From germline, CDR1 is MGHDK and CDR2 SYGVNS. The CDR3 sequence is CASSEDSARSRLYF. The CDR3 coding sequence is TGTGCCAGCAGTGAGGACAGCGCCCGATCCAGACTGTATTTT.

As for this clone: At one end, the junction sequence differs from germline, possibly due to a read error. The rearrangement joins TRBV7-9 to TRBJ2-1; D gene ambiguous. CDR1 is SEHNR, CDR2 FQNEAQ, per germline (reference sequence). The CDR3 has 13 amino acids. The DNA for the CDR3 is TGTTCCAGCAGCTTAGTTACGAGCAATGAGCAGTTCTTC. Translated, it gives CSSSLVTSNEQFF.

The rearrangement links TRBV12-5 to TRBJ1-3, with a tentative D call TRBD1 (6 bases). The CDR3 is 15 amino acids. Germline lookup yields CDR1 LGHNT and CDR2 FRNRAP. Deletions cut 5 bases from V and 9 bases from J, with 20 bases between. CDR3 nucleotide sequence: TGTGCTAGTGGTCCTCTGGACAGTCTAATGGGCACCATATATTTT. Residues: CASGPLDSLMGTIYF.

The chain has TRBV7-3 and TRBJ1-1; D is uncertain. CDR1 SGHTA and CDR2 FQGTGA come from the germline V gene. Trimming stripped 5 bases from V and 8 bases from J, with 21 bases between. The CDR3 sequence is 15 residues long. The CDR3 sequence: CASSPQAGGREEAFF. CDR3 bases: TGTGCCAGCAGCCCTCAAGCGGGAGGGCGGGAAGAAGCTTTCTTT.

This chain connects TRBV10-2 to TRBJ1-2, with 9 nucleotides matching TRBD1. Germline CDR1 reads WSHSY; CDR2 reads SAAADI. The length of the CDR3 is 14 residues. V lost 4 bases, J lost 7 bases, and 7 bases stayed unmatched. Here the CDR3 DNA reads TGCGCCAGCAGTGTGCTCGGGACAGGGTTTGGCTACACCTTC. Translated: CASSVLGTGFGYTF.